This T cell receptor (beta chain) was found in a study of cytomegalovirus exposure and HLA in healthy donors (dated by TCRdb to about 2017). Regarding the study in general: According to a later analysis, the roughly 120 validation repertoires were produced on the same platform as the roughly 600 repertoires of the first cohort. The aim of the study was to test whether cataloging public T cell receptors could identify signatures of past pathogen exposure. Along with the approximately 650-subject first cohort, a separate validation cohort of over a hundred different subjects was used. To predict cytomegalovirus infection status, the study brought together high-throughput TCR immunosequencing, statistical association of individual TCRs with disease status, and machine learning. Points the paper makes about the study in general: In vitro tests confirmed that a few of the cytomegalovirus-associated TCR beta chains recognize cytomegalovirus antigens. The classifier was reported to diagnose cytomegalovirus status with high specificity and sensitivity in both the original and validation cohorts. In the study, 150 to 200 TCR beta chains were listed as associated with cytomegalovirus. The authors suggested that the approach could potentially be extended to other disease states and immunological phenotypes. Most TCR sequences were observed very rarely across donors, whereas some public TCRs were present in many individuals. Of the cluster scores, about 94% were above 0 in a later analysis, which found that TCRs clustered in the first cohort also tended to co-occur in the 120 or so validation repertoires. A later analysis had no HLA typing for the validation cohort, so co-occurrence there was scored across all 130 or so repertoires.

The library was generated by the immunoSEQ multiplex PCR assay. The authors' analysis ran thus. To diagnose cytomegalovirus status from the catalog of TCR beta chain sequences, a statistical classification framework was built. Drawn from immuneACCESS, this table holds only the in-frame rearrangements with V and J called that TCRdb kept. Clones are partly lost; checked studies trace under half to an unresolved V gene and leave the rest unexplained. V, J and clone size are those of that table, while D and trimming were read from the DNA. The table for this sample lists 150,000 to 170,000 clones; around 88% of them were counted only once. The ten largest clones take up approximately 20% of the sample. From a lookup of the germline V gene, CDR1 and CDR2 are SGDLS and YYNGEE. After removal of 3 bases from V and 9 bases from J, the junction retains 11 bases not matched to a gene. The CDR3 holds 15 amino acids from the cysteine to the phenylalanine. Only the CDR3 part of the read is kept: 45 bases, read in frame from the first base.

Concerning this clone: Its antigen has not been determined. No much larger clone is present one base from it, and per-base qualities are unavailable.

The donors belonged to the validation cohort of approximately 130 subjects, which was separate from the approximately 700-subject first cohort. In this chain, TRBV9 is recombined with TRBJ2-1; 8 central nucleotides agree with TRBD2. The receptor was isolated from a man aged 18 to 30 in good health and CMV-seropositive. Input material: PBMCs. Here the CDR3 is given as CASSEPGLGLTEQFF. Here is the DNA: TGTGCCAGCAGCGAGCCGGGACTAGGCCTAACTGAGCAGTTCTTC.